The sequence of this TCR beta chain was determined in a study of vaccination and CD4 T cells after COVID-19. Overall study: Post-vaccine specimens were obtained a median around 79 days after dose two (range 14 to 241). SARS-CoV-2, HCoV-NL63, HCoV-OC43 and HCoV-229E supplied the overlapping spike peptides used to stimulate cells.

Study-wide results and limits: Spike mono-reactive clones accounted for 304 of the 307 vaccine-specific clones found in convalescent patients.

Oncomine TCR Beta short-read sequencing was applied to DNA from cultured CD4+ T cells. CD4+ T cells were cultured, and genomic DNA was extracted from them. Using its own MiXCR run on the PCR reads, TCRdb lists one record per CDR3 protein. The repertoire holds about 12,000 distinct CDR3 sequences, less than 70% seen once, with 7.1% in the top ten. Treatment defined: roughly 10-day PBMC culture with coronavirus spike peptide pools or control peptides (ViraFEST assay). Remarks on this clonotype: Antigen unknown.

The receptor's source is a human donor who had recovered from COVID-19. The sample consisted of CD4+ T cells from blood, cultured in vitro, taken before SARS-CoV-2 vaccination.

CDR3 nucleotides: TGTGCCAGTAGTATGGAAGGGGCCGATGGAAACACCATATATTTT. It encodes CASSMEGADGNTIYF. This chain connects TRBV19 to TRBJ1-3, with D tentatively TRBD1 (5 bases). The CDR3 has 15 amino acids. Germline CDR1 reads LNHDA; CDR2 reads SQIVND (reference sequence). The V gene lost 3 bases and the J gene lost 3 bases, with 12 bases spanning the gap.